This T cell receptor (beta chain) was profiled in a study of blood T cells in healthy people across ages. Whole-study findings and limits: More naive CD4+ cells and higher diversity marked long-lived donors relative to aged donors.

Together with a sample-barcoded 5' primer, a J-beta primer mix was included in a second PCR lasting roughly 6 to 12 cycles. TCRdb reprocessed the 5' RACE reads with MiXCR, giving one entry per CDR3 protein. The repertoire holds 550,000 to 600,000 distinct CDR3 sequences, with around 48% as singletons. Germline V gene data show CDR1 as SQVTM and CDR2 as ANQGSEA. V lost 3 bases and J 11 bases, leaving 28 bases between the germline ends. The CDR3 has 16 residues. Details on this clonotype: Its specificity is not known.

V and J are TRBV29-1 and TRBJ2-5, with D perhaps matching TRBD1 or TRBD2 (6 bases each). This clonotype originated in a man older than 75 in good health. Sample: blood. The CDR3 DNA is TGCAGCGTTGACTCCCAGACAGGCGGGGCATTCAATGAGCAGTACTTC. Its translation is CSVDSQTGGAFNEQYF.